Listed below are T cell receptor beta chains from one sample, sequenced in a study of T cells after yellow fever vaccination. TCRdb used MiXCR to reprocess the 5' RACE reads, holding one entry per CDR3 protein. The repertoire consists of around 67,000 distinct CDR3 sequences, with approximately 7.7% occurring once and the leading ten covering about 32%. The sequencing here drew on CD8+ T cells sorted from PBMCs, taken roughly 5 days after the first yellow fever vaccination. These receptors came from a man younger than 30 who received the YFV17D yellow fever vaccine. CDR3s leave out the opening cysteine and the closing phenylalanine or tryptophan.

length | J | V | CDR3
14 | TRBJ2-5 | TRBV10-3 | AISELKSAVGETQY
12 | TRBJ2-7 | TRBV4-3 | ASSQRGGTYEQY
16 | TRBJ2-2 | TRBV7-6 | ASSLEAGDSLGTGELF
11 | TRBJ1-3 | TRBV4-1 | ASSRGIGNTIY
12 | TRBJ1-5 | TRBV15 | ATSRPPGNQPQH
16 | TRBJ2-2 | TRBV7-3 | ASSLRVPWGKATGELF
12 | TRBJ1-2 | TRBV4-1 | ASSQTLGTYGYT
12 | TRBJ1-5 | TRBV12-3/TRBV12-4 | ASSRGYSNQPQH
15 | TRBJ2-7 | TRBV7-9 | ASSPTRIRTGGYEQY
13 | TRBJ2-5 | TRBV14 | ASSPARPYQETQY
16 | TRBJ1-3 | TRBV11-1 | ASSSTTGSLSSGNTIY
10 | TRBJ1-5 | TRBV20-1 | SASLTNQPQH
11 | TRBJ2-7 | TRBV7-9 | ASSGDRSYEQY
11 | TRBJ2-2 | TRBV10-3 | APRQSSTGELF
13 | TRBJ2-1 | TRBV7-8 | ASSLGGHSYNEQF
15 | TRBJ2-1 | TRBV5-1 | ASSLGETSGGYNEQF
12 | TRBJ2-3 | TRBV6-4 | ASSDSLFTDTQY
13 | TRBJ2-1 | TRBV28 | ASSPPGQGENEQF
13 | TRBJ2-1 | TRBV5-5 | ASSLGSWASNEQF
14 | TRBJ2-5 | TRBV7-9 | ASSFMTLRGLETQY
14 | TRBJ2-1 | TRBV28 | ASRPWTSGDYNEQF
10 | TRBJ1-3 | TRBV9 | ASSGPQNTIY
16 | TRBJ2-5 | TRBV4-2 | ASSLRSQASGEGETQY
11 | TRBJ1-1 | TRBV29-1 | SVALDTNTEAF
13 | TRBJ2-1 | TRBV6-5 | ASSYSLGEYNEQF
13 | TRBJ2-2 | TRBV29-1 | SVEVLAANTGELF
14 | TRBJ2-2 | TRBV6-5 | ASSYSGGLSTGELF
12 | TRBJ2-1 | TRBV29-1 | SVVPTGKGNEQF
11 | TRBJ2-1 | TRBV29-1 | SVVEGNYNEQF
13 | TRBJ1-6 | TRBV25-1 | ASSEKDSYNSPLH
15 | TRBJ2-7 | TRBV6-1 | ASSPPYRGKFPYEQY
14 | TRBJ2-5 | TRBV3-1 | ASSRETSGDQETQY
13 | TRBJ1-5 | TRBV16 | ASSQFFGGNQPQH
12 | TRBJ2-2 | TRBV10-1 | ASSLRGDTGELF
13 | TRBJ1-2 | TRBV12-3/TRBV12-4 | ASRTLGRGDYGYT
12 | TRBJ1-5 | TRBV5-5 | ASSPWGANQPQH
12 | TRBJ2-7 | TRBV4-3 | ASSPGQGAYEQY
13 | TRBJ2-5 | TRBV7-9 | ASSLVVEHPETQY
8 | TRBJ1-2 | TRBV2 | ATQTGGYT